The rows below give T cell receptor beta chains drawn from one sample of a study of cytomegalovirus exposure and HLA in healthy donors. TCRdb keeps only in-frame clones here, not all; method: immunoSEQ multiplex PCR. This sample's table has over 100,000 clones. Sequenced input: PBMCs. These TCRs come from a man aged 40-49 years in good health and CMV-seropositive. The CDR3 runs from the conserved cysteine through the conserved F or W. The D gene is left open where the match is weak.

v_call	j_call	d_call	cdr3_nt	cdr3_aa
TRBV19	TRBJ2-5	NA	TGTGCCAGTAGCTCGCAGGGGGGAGAGACCCAGTACTTC	CASSSQGGETQYF
TRBV11-2	TRBJ2-5	TRBD2	TGTGCCAGCAGCTTAGATCCGGGGGCTAGCGGGCTTTTGCGGGCGACCCAGTACTTC	CASSLDPGASGLLRATQYF
TRBV27	TRBJ2-7	TRBD2	TGTGCCAGCAGAGACACCGGGACTAGCGGGAGATTGGGTATGGTTAGGCAGTACTTC	CASRDTGTSGRLGMVRQYF
TRBV19	TRBJ2-4	NA	TGTGCCAGTAGGTCCGGGGGACAGCTAAACATTCAGTACTTC	CASRSGGQLNIQYF
TRBV9	TRBJ2-2	TRBD2	TGTGCCAGCAGCGAGGGACTAGCGGGAGGGAACACCGGGGAGCTGTTTTTT	CASSEGLAGGNTGELFF
TRBV5-1	TRBJ1-1	NA	TGCGCCAGCAGCTTGGGGCCAACAGCCCTTCTGAACACTGAAGCTTTCTTT	CASSLGPTALLNTEAFF
TRBV7-3	TRBJ2-1	NA	TGTGCCAGCAGCCTACAGGGAGACCCCTACAATGAGCAGTTCTTC	CASSLQGDPYNEQFF
TRBV2	TRBJ1-3	NA	TGTGCCAGCAGTCTGGTGACAGTTGGAAACACCATATATTTT	CASSLVTVGNTIYF
TRBV18	TRBJ2-7	NA	TGTGCCAGCTCACCTGCGTCGGTTGGCTACGAGCAGTACTTC	CASSPASVGYEQYF
TRBV9	TRBJ1-2	NA	TGTGCCAGCAGCGTATTGGCGGCAGACTATGGCTACACCTTC	CASSVLAADYGYTF
TRBV5-1	TRBJ2-2	NA	TGCGCCAGCGGCTCCACGACGGGGAACACCGGGGAGCTGTTTTTT	CASGSTTGNTGELFF
TRBV4-1	TRBJ2-3	TRBD2	TGCGCCAGCTCCCATCAACTAGCGGATACGCAGTATTTT	CASSHQLADTQYF
TRBV6-6	TRBJ2-7	TRBD1	TGTGCCAGCAGTCAAGGGACAGGGTCGGTGTACGAGCAGTACTTC	CASSQGTGSVYEQYF
TRBV30	TRBJ1-6	TRBD1	TGTGCCGTTGACAGGGGGCATGATTCACCCCTCCACTTT	CAVDRGHDSPLHF
TRBV4-2	TRBJ1-2	TRBD1	TGTGCCAGCAGCTATGGACAGGTCCCACTCTATGGCTACACCTTC	CASSYGQVPLYGYTF
TRBV5-1	TRBJ2-1	TRBD2	TGCGCCAGCAGCCCGGTCGGGGGGGTTAACAATGAGCAGTTCTTC	CASSPVGGVNNEQFF
TRBV4-1	TRBJ2-2	TRBD2	TGCGCCAGCAGCTCCGAACGGGGGGGACTAGCGCGGAACACCGGAGAGCTGCTTTTT	CASSSERGGLARNTGELLF
TRBV5-6	TRBJ2-3	NA	TGTGCCAGCAGCTTGGACAGGGCAAATACGCAGTATTTT	CASSLDRANTQYF
TRBV5-1	TRBJ2-7	NA	TGCGCCAGCAGCTTAGATGGTCAGGGCGCCTCCTACGAGCAGTACTTC	CASSLDGQGASYEQYF
TRBV7-9	TRBJ2-2	NA	TGTGCCAGCAGTTATTCAGAGACTACGGCCGGGGAGCTGTTTTTT	CASSYSETTAGELFF
TRBV29-1	TRBJ2-4	NA	TGCAGCGTGATGAGAAGTGGAAACATTCAGTACTTC	CSVMRSGNIQYF
TRBV27	TRBJ2-3	TRBD2	TGTGCCAGCAGTTACGGGACTAGCGGCACAGATACGCAGTATTTT	CASSYGTSGTDTQYF
TRBV7-9	TRBJ1-2	NA	TGTGCCAGCAGCTTGCCGGGAAACTATGGCTACACCTTC	CASSLPGNYGYTF
TRBV23-1	TRBJ2-3	TRBD1	TGCGCCAGCAGTCAACTCGTCCCGGGACAGGGCCTAATCACAGATACGCAGTATTTT	CASSQLVPGQGLITDTQYF
TRBV15	TRBJ2-3	NA	TGTGCCACCAGCAGAGATTGGACGGGAGAAACAGATACGCAGTATTTT	CATSRDWTGETDTQYF
TRBV27	TRBJ2-6	NA	TGTGCCAGCAGTTTCGCGTTCTCTGGGGCCAACGTCCTGACTTTC	CASSFAFSGANVLTF
TRBV19	TRBJ1-4	NA	TGTGCCAGTAGAAGGGAGAGGTGGAGTGAAAAACTGTTTTTT	CASRRERWSEKLFF
TRBV5-1	TRBJ1-4	TRBD1	TGCGCCAGCAGCTTGGGGGACAGGGGAGGGGAAAAACTGTTTTTT	CASSLGDRGGEKLFF
TRBV5-6	TRBJ2-1	TRBD2	TGTGCCAGCAGTCGGGACTACCTGCAGTTCTTC	CASSRDYLQFF
TRBV15	TRBJ2-2	NA	TGTGCCACCAGCAGAGAAGGGGTCACCGGGGAGCTGTTTTTT	CATSREGVTGELFF
TRBV7-2	TRBJ2-7	TRBD2	TGTGCCAGCAGCTCCCAAGCGGGATCCTACGAGCAGTACTTC	CASSSQAGSYEQYF
TRBV2	TRBJ2-3	NA	TGTGCCAGCAGTGATGCCCTTCGGTCTGGCACAGATACGCAGTATTTT	CASSDALRSGTDTQYF
TRBV18	TRBJ2-7	NA	TGTGCCAGCTCACCGGGCCTAGCCGCCGAGCAGTACTTC	CASSPGLAAEQYF
TRBV9	TRBJ2-1	TRBD2	TGTGCCAGCAGCGGGGGACTAGCGGGTAAGGAGGTCCCCTACAATGAGCAGTTCTTC	CASSGGLAGKEVPYNEQFF
TRBV9	TRBJ1-2	TRBD1	TGTGCCAGCAGTGAAAGGGGGCTTGGCTATGGCTACACCTTC	CASSERGLGYGYTF
TRBV2	TRBJ1-2	NA	TGTGCCAGCAACCGGGACTCCTATGGCTACACCTTC	CASNRDSYGYTF
TRBV13	TRBJ2-2	NA	TGTGCCAGCAGCTTACAGGGGTCCACCGGGGAGCTGTTTTTT	CASSLQGSTGELFF
TRBV18	TRBJ2-7	NA	TGTGCCAGCTCACCAACTTGGGGGGACGGACTAACCTACGAGCAGTACTTC	CASSPTWGDGLTYEQYF
TRBV4-2	TRBJ1-2	TRBD1	TGTGCCAGCAGCCAAGCGGTACAGGGACAGTCTGGTGGCTACACCTTC	CASSQAVQGQSGGYTF
TRBV29-1	TRBJ1-2	NA	TGCAGCGTCCTACTGCAGGGAGGCGGCTACACCTTC	CSVLLQGGGYTF
TRBV29-1	TRBJ2-2	TRBD2	TGCAGCGTTGAAGGGGGACTAGCGGGAAGGCACACCGGGGAGCTGTTTTTT	CSVEGGLAGRHTGELFF
TRBV6-1	TRBJ1-1	NA	TGTGCCAGCCAGGGTTTGTTGAACACTGAAGCTTTCTTT	CASQGLLNTEAFF
TRBV29-1	TRBJ2-5	NA	TGCAGCGTCGCGGGGCAAGAGACCCAGTACTTC	CSVAGQETQYF
TRBV6-5	TRBJ2-7	TRBD2	TGTGCCAGCAGTTTACTAGCGGGACTCACCTACGAGCAGTACTTC	CASSLLAGLTYEQYF
TRBV7-6	TRBJ1-1	NA	TGTGCCAGCAGCCTCACAGGGATCACTGAAGCTTTCTTT	CASSLTGITEAFF
TRBV6-1	TRBJ2-7	NA	TGTGCCAGCGGCAGGGTAGAAGGGGCCTACGAGCAGTACTTC	CASGRVEGAYEQYF
TRBV15	TRBJ2-1	NA	TGTGCCACCAGCAGAGACCGGGAGAAAGGGAATGAGCAGTTCTTC	CATSRDREKGNEQFF